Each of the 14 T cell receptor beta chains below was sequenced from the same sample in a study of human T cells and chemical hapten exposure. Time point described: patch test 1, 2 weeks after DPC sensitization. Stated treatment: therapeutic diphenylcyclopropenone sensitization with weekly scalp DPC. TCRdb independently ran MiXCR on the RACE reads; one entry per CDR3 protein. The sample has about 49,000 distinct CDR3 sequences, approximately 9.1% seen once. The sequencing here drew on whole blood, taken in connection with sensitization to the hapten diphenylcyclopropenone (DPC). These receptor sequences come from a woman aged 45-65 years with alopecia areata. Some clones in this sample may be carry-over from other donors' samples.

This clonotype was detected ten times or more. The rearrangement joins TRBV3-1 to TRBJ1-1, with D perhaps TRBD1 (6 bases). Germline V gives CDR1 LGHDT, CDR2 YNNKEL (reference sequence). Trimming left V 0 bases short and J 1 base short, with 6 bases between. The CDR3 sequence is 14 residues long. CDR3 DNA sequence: TGTGCCAGCAGCCAAGAGGACAGGAACACTGAAGCTTTCTTT. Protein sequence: CASSQEDRNTEAFF.

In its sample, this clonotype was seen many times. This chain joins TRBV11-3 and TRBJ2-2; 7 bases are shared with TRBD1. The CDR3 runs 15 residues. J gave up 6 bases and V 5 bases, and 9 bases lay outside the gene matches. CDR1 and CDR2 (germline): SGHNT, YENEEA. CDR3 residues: CASSEQGEGPGELFF. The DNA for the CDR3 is TGTGCCAGCAGCGAGCAGGGGGAAGGTCCCGGGGAGCTGTTTTTT. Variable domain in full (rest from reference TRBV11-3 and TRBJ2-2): EAGVVQSPRYKIIEKKQPVAFWCNPISGHNTLYWYLQNLGQGPELLIRYENEEAVDDSQLPKDRFSAERLKGVDSTLKIQPAELGDSAVYLCASSEQGEGPGELFFGEGSRLTVL.

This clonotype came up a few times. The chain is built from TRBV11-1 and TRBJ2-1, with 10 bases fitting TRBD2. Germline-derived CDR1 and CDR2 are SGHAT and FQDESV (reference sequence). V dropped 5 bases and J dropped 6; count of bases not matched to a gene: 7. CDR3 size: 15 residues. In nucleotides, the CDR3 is TGTGCCAGCAGCGCCAGGACTAGCGGAGCCAATGAGCAGTTCTTC. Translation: CASSARTSGANEQFF.

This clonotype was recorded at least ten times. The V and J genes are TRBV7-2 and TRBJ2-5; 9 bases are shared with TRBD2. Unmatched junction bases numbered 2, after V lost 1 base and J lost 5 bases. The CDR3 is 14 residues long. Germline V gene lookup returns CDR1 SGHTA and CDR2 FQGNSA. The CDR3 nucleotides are TGTGCCAGCAGCTTAGTACTAGCGGGCGAGACCCAGTACTTC. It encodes CASSLVLAGETQYF.

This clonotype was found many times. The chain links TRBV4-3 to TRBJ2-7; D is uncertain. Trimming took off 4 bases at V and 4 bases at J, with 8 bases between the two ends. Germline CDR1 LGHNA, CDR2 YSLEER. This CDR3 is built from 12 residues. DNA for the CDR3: TGCGCCAGCAGCCGCGACGGATACGAGCAGTACTTC. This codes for CASSRDGYEQYF.

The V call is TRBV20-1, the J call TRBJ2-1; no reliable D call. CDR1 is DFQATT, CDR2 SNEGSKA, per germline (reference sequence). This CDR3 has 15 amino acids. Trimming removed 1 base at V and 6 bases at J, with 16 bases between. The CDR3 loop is CSARATNRFPNEQFF. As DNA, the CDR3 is TGCAGTGCTAGAGCCACTAATCGTTTTCCCAATGAGCAGTTCTTC.

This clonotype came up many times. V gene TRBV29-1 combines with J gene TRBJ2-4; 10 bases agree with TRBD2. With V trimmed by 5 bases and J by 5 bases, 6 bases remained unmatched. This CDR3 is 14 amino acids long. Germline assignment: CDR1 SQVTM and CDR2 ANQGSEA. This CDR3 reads CSVRPAGGENIQYF. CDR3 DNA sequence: TGCAGCGTTCGTCCAGCGGGAGGGGAAAACATTCAGTACTTC.

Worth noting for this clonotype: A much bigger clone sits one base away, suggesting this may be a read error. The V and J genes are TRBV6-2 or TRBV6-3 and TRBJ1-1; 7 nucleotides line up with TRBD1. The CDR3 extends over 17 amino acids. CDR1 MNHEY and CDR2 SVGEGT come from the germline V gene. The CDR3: CAGSLSGTDLFRAEAFF. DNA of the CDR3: TGTGCCGGCAGTTTATCCGGGACAGACCTTTTTCGGGCTGAAGCTTTCTTT.

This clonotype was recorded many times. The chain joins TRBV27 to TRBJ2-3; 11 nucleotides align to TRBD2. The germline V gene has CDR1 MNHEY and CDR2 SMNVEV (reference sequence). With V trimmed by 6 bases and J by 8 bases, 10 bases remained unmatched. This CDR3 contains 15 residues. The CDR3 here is CASSPTGLAGGTQYF. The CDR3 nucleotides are TGTGCCAGCAGCCCTACTGGGCTAGCGGGAGGTACGCAGTATTTT.

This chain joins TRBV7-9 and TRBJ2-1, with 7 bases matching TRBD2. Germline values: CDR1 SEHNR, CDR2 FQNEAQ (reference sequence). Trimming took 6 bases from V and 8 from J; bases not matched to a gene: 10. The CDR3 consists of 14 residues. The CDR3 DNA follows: TGTGCCAGCAGTCCCGGGACTATTAATGATGAGCAGTTCTTC. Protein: CASSPGTINDEQFF.

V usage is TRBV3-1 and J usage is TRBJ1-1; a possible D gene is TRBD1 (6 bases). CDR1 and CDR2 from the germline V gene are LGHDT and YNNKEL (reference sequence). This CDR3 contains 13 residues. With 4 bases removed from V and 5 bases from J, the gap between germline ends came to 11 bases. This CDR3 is CASSPRGGTEAFF. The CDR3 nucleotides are TGTGCCAGCAGCCCGAGGGGGGGGACTGAAGCTTTCTTT.

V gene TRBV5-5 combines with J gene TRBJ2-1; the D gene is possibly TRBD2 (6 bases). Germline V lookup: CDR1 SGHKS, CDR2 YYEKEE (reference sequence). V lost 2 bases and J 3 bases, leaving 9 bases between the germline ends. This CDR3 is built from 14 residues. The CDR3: CASSLSGDYNEQFF. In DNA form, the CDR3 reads TGTGCCAGCAGCTTATCGGGGGACTACAATGAGCAGTTCTTC.

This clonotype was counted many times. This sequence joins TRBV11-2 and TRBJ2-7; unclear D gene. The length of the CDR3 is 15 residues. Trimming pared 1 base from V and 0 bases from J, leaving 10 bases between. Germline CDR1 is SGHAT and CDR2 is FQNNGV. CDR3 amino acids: CASSLVLGTSYEQYF. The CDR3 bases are TGTGCCAGCAGCTTAGTCTTGGGCACCTCCTACGAGCAGTACTTC.

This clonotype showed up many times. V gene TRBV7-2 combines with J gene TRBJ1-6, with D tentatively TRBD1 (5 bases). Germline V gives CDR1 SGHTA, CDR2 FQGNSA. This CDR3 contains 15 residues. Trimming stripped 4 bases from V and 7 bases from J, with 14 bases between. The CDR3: CASSSGRRVNSPLHF. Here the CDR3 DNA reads TGTGCCAGCAGCTCGGGGCGGAGAGTGAATTCACCCCTCCACTTT.